This passage covers 27 T cell receptor beta chains from one sample sequenced in a study of vaccination effects on CD4 cells after COVID-19. ViraFEST assay sequencing came after antigen-specific CD4+ T cells were expanded with viral peptide pools. Culturing for about 10 days preceded CD4+ T cell isolation. Nucleocapsid antibody tests were negative, and the vaccine recipients had no prior SARS-CoV-2 infection. No cognate antigen is known for these TCRs. Sequenced by immunoSEQ multiplex PCR; TCRdb stores in-frame clones only, minus some. This table has about 21,000 clones, 73% appearing once. Sequences were derived from CD4+ T cells from PBMCs cultured with HCoV-NL63 spike peptides, sampled before COVID-19 vaccination. All receptors come from a human donor who received a COVID-19 vaccine.

The genes are TRBV5-6 and TRBJ1-4; D gene ambiguous. Trimming removed 1 base at V and 3 bases at J, with 7 bases between. Germline CDR1 SGHDT, CDR2 YYEEEE. This CDR3 is 14 amino acids long. CDR3 bases: TGTGCCAGCAGCTTGTTGGTCGCTAATGAAAAACTGTTTTTT. As protein: CASSLLVANEKLFF.

The chain is built from TRBV9 and TRBJ2-7, with D unresolved. V was pared by 1 base and J by 0 bases, with 11 bases between. The CDR3 runs to 15 residues. Germline lookup yields CDR1 SGDLS and CDR2 YYNGEE. The CDR3 protein is CASSVNPSNSYEQYF. CDR3 DNA: TGTGCCAGCAGCGTAAATCCTTCTAACTCCTACGAGCAGTACTTC.

This chain uses TRBV27 with TRBJ2-5, with D unresolved. V lost 5 bases and J 7 bases, leaving 20 bases between the germline ends. Germline lookup yields CDR1 MNHEY and CDR2 SMNVEV (reference sequence). This CDR3 comprises 15 residues. The CDR3 region has the DNA TGTGCCAGCAGTCGCCGAGACGGCCGCGGCGGGACCCAGTACTTC. This sequence encodes CASSRRDGRGGTQYF.

CDR3 bases: TGCGCCAGCAGTCGGGACACCACCCGGCGAGGGACCGGGGAGCTGTTTTTT. Amino acids: CASSRDTTRRGTGELFF. The rearrangement uses TRBV5-1 and TRBJ2-2; D may be TRBD1 (6 bases). The CDR3 covers 17 residues. V lost 5 bases to trimming and J lost 5 bases, with 22 bases between them. Germline assignment: CDR1 SGHRS and CDR2 YFSETQ.

The chain carries TRBV9 and TRBJ2-1, with 9 bases aligning to TRBD1. J gave up 4 bases and V 4 bases, and 12 bases lay outside the gene matches. CDR1 and CDR2 (germline): SGDLS, YYNGEE. This CDR3 has 17 amino acids. In DNA form, the CDR3 reads TGTGCCAGCAGCCCCTCCCTAGGGACAGGGAGGTACAATGAGCAGTTCTTC. It yields the protein CASSPSLGTGRYNEQFF.

The DNA for the CDR3 is TGTGCCAGCAGCGTTGGGACAGGGCCCCTCTCCTACGAGCAGTACTTC. It translates to CASSVGTGPLSYEQYF. V and J are TRBV9 and TRBJ2-7, with TRBD1 matching over 9 bases. CDR3 length: 16 residues. Germline V lookup: CDR1 SGDLS, CDR2 YYNGEE. The V and J ends lost 2 bases and 0 bases, in that order; junction bases with no gene match: 6.

The chain uses TRBV29-1 and TRBJ1-3, with D hard to call. Looked up from germline, CDR1 is SQVTM and CDR2 is ANQGSEA. The CDR3 is made up of 13 amino acids. V was cut by 6 bases and J by 4 bases, with 13 bases left in between. Here the CDR3 DNA reads TGCAGCGTACAAAGGGCCCCAGGAAACACCATATATTTT. Its translation: CSVQRAPGNTIYF.

The rearrangement joins TRBV29-1 to TRBJ2-3; 8 positions agree with TRBD1. The trim removed 8 bases at V and 3 bases at J, leaving 7 bases unmatched. The CDR3 totals 13 residues. Germline loops: CDR1 SQVTM, CDR2 ANQGSEA. The CDR3 loop is CSYGDRGTDTQYF. The CDR3 DNA reads TGCAGCTATGGAGACAGGGGAACAGATACGCAGTATTTT.

The V and J genes are TRBV5-6 and TRBJ1-4, with TRBD1 as a possible D gene (5 bases). Trimming pared 0 bases from V and 7 bases from J, leaving 7 bases between. CDR1 and CDR2 (germline): SGHDT, YYEEEE. This CDR3 has 13 residues. CDR3 nucleotide sequence: TGTGCCAGCAGCTTGGACAGGCTTGAAAAACTGTTTTTT. Translating it yields CASSLDRLEKLFF.

V gene TRBV27 combines with J gene TRBJ1-1; D remains unclear. V lost 1 base and J lost 1, with 4 bases in between. CDR1 and CDR2 from the germline V gene are MNHEY and SMNVEV (reference sequence). The CDR3 runs to 13 residues. The CDR3 DNA sequence: TGTGCCAGCAGTTTATGGGGGAACACTGAAGCTTTCTTT. The encoded protein is CASSLWGNTEAFF.

The gene calls are TRBV19 and TRBJ2-2, with 7 bases aligning to TRBD1. This CDR3 is 14 amino acids long. Germline V gene data show CDR1 as LNHDA and CDR2 as SQIVND (reference sequence). J gave up 1 base and V 6 bases, and 2 bases lay outside the gene matches. The CDR3 here is CASSNRGNTGELFF. CDR3 sequence (DNA): TGTGCCAGTAGCAACAGGGGGAACACCGGGGAGCTGTTTTTT.

The V call is TRBV27, the J call TRBJ2-3; D unclear. V was trimmed by 1 base and J by 0 bases, leaving 8 bases between them. The germline V gene encodes CDR1 MNHEY and CDR2 SMNVEV (reference sequence). This CDR3 contains 15 residues. CDR3 loop: CASSLYGPSTDTQYF. The CDR3 nucleotides read TGTGCCAGCAGTTTATATGGGCCTAGCACAGATACGCAGTATTTT.

This clone has only a few counts. The chain uses TRBV5-6 and TRBJ1-5, with 7 bases lining up with TRBD1. J gave up 0 bases and V 4 bases, and 4 bases lay outside the gene matches. The V gene's germline CDR1 is SGHDT and CDR2 YYEEEE. The CDR3 is made up of 15 amino acids. The CDR3 sequence is CASSAGQYSNQPQHF. CDR3 bases: TGTGCCAGCAGCGCGGGACAGTATAGCAATCAGCCCCAGCATTTT. Full variable domain (outside the CDR3, taken from reference TRBV5-6 and TRBJ1-5): DAGVTQSPTHLIKTRGQQVTLRCSPKSGHDTVSWYQQALGQGPQFIFQYYEEEERQRGNFPDRFSGHQFPNYSSELNVNALLLGDSALYLCASSAGQYSNQPQHFGDGTRLSIL.

This chain uses TRBV6-1 with TRBJ1-1, with TRBD1 matching over 7 bases. The CDR3 has 15 amino acids. Germline V gene sequence: CDR1 MNHNS, CDR2 SASEGT. V lost 2 bases to trimming and J lost 4 bases; unmatched junction nucleotides: 7. CDR3: CASSERNRGGTEAFF. The CDR3 nucleotides read TGTGCCAGCAGTGAAAGGAACAGGGGAGGCACTGAAGCTTTCTTT.

V is TRBV2 and J is TRBJ1-3, with D hard to call. Trimming left V 9 bases short and J 3 bases short, with 6 bases between. This CDR3 contains 11 residues. The germline V gene encodes CDR1 SNHLY and CDR2 FYNNEI. The CDR3 sequence: CASGLGNTIYF. The CDR3 DNA reads TGTGCCAGTGGACTTGGAAACACCATATATTTT.

The rearrangement joins TRBV28 to TRBJ2-2, with a tentative D call TRBD1 (5 bases). CDR3 length equals 21 residues. Trimming cost V 3 bases and J 0 bases, with 26 bases left between them. Germline V gene lookup returns CDR1 MDHEN and CDR2 SYDVKM. DNA of the CDR3: TGTGCCAGCAGTTTTAAATGGGGCAGTTCTTTCGAAGAGACGAACACCGGGGAGCTGTTTTTT. Residues: CASSFKWGSSFEETNTGELFF.

The chain recombines TRBV15 with TRBJ2-7; D tentatively fits TRBD1 or TRBD2 (5 bases each). Germline V gives CDR1 LNHNV, CDR2 YYDKDF (reference sequence). The germline V and J ends were trimmed by 1 base and 1 base, with 8 bases remaining between them. The CDR3 is made up of 14 amino acids. The CDR3 sequence: CATSRGGRSYEQYF. DNA for the CDR3: TGTGCCACCAGCAGAGGGGGGAGATCCTACGAGCAGTACTTC.

The count of this clone is one. The chain couples TRBV4-3 to TRBJ2-2; possible D gene TRBD1, 5 bases. Trimming pared 0 bases from V and 7 bases from J, leaving 6 bases between. This CDR3 is built from 13 residues. Germline V gene sequence: CDR1 LGHNA, CDR2 YSLEER. CDR3 amino acids: CASSQDRGGELFF. DNA for the CDR3: TGCGCCAGCAGCCAAGATAGGGGCGGGGAGCTGTTTTTT.

This clone occurred a few times. The rearrangement links TRBV6-2 or TRBV6-3 to TRBJ1-5, with D hard to call. This CDR3 is built from 15 residues. CDR1 is MNHEY and CDR2 is SVGEGT in the germline V gene. V lost 6 bases to trimming and J lost 1 base, with 13 bases between them. The CDR3 region has the DNA TGTGCCAGCAGCCCAACATCCCGGAGCAATCAGCCCCAGCATTTT. Protein product: CASSPTSRSNQPQHF.

This clone was seen only a few times. V gene TRBV2 combines with J gene TRBJ1-1, with D possibly matching TRBD1 (6 bases). This CDR3 is 15 amino acids long. Germline V gene data show CDR1 as SNHLY and CDR2 as FYNNEI. The germline V and J ends were trimmed by 4 bases and 4 bases, with 16 bases remaining between them. The CDR3 spells CASSGGRLKTTEAFF. Written as DNA, the CDR3 is TGTGCCAGCAGTGGGGGGCGGCTAAAGACCACTGAAGCTTTCTTT.

J is TRBJ2-1 and V is TRBV5-1; 10 bases fit TRBD2. There are 15 residues in the CDR3. J gave up 4 bases and V 1 base, and 2 bases lay outside the gene matches. The germline V gene has CDR1 SGHRS and CDR2 YFSETQ. This chain's CDR3 is CASSLTSGEYNEQFF. In DNA form, the CDR3 reads TGCGCCAGCAGCTTGACTAGCGGGGAGTACAATGAGCAGTTCTTC. Based on the CDR3 plus reference TRBV5-1 and TRBJ2-1, the full variable domain is KAGVTQTPRYLIKTRGQQVTLSCSPISGHRSVSWYQQTPGQGLQFLFEYFSETQRNKGNFPGRFSGRQFSNSRSEMNVSTLELGDSALYLCASSLTSGEYNEQFFGPGTRLTVL.

This chain joins TRBV11-2 and TRBJ1-2; D is perhaps TRBD1 (6 bases). CDR1 is SGHAT, CDR2 FQNNGV, per germline. This CDR3 comprises 14 residues. With 5 bases removed from V and 4 bases from J, the gap between germline ends came to 14 bases. The CDR3 DNA reads as TGTGCCAGCAGCACCCTACAGGGTCCCTATGGCTACACCTTC. This encodes CASSTLQGPYGYTF.

The chain has TRBV5-8 and TRBJ2-7; D is perhaps TRBD1 (5 bases). Germline V gives CDR1 SGHTS, CDR2 YDEGEE. The germline V and J ends were trimmed by 2 bases and 3 bases, with 12 bases remaining between them. CDR3 length equals 14 residues. CDR3 region: CASSLTGRDYEQYF. The CDR3 DNA is TGTGCCAGCAGCTTAACGGGCAGGGACTACGAGCAGTACTTC.

CDR3 amino acids: CASSQEGPSGYTF. The CDR3 DNA sequence: TGCGCCAGCAGCCAAGAGGGGCCCTCTGGCTACACCTTC. The V call is TRBV4-3, the J call TRBJ1-2, with D maybe TRBD1 (5 bases). The germline CDR1 and CDR2 sequences are LGHNA and YSLEER. V was shortened by 0 bases and J by 7 bases, with 9 bases between the two germline ends. This CDR3 contains 13 residues.

This clone was detected only a few times. The chain carries TRBV7-9 and TRBJ2-7; 7 positions match TRBD1. The length of the CDR3 is 13 residues. V trimming: 4 bases; J trimming: 4 bases; junction bases outside the gene matches: 4. The germline gives CDR1 SEHNR, CDR2 FQNEAQ (reference sequence). The CDR3 coding sequence is TGTGCCAGCAGCTCAAGGACAGGTTACGAGCAGTACTTC. Its protein product is CASSSRTGYEQYF. Drawing the rest from reference TRBV7-9 and TRBJ2-7, the complete variable domain is DTGVSQNPRHKITKRGQNVTFRCDPISEHNRLYWYRQTLGQGPEFLTYFQNEAQLEKSRLLSDRFSAERPKGSFSTLEIQRTEQGDSAMYLCASSSRTGYEQYFGPGTRLTVT.

J is TRBJ2-7 and V is TRBV19; a weak D match, TRBD2 (6 bases). The ends were cut back, 5 bases at V and 2 bases at J, with 19 bases in the middle. The CDR3 has 16 amino acids. Looked up from germline, CDR1 is LNHDA and CDR2 is SQIVND (reference sequence). CDR3 DNA: TGTGCCAGTAGTCCCTCCTCCGGGACTGCCGCCTACGAGCAGTACTTC. Translation: CASSPSSGTAAYEQYF.

This clone was found once. The V call is TRBV29-1, the J call TRBJ1-2; D is ambiguous. This CDR3 comprises 15 residues. CDR1 is SQVTM and CDR2 is ANQGSEA in the germline V gene. The germline V and J ends were trimmed by 4 bases and 0 bases, with 15 bases remaining between them. CDR3 amino acids: CSVGVADFTNYGYTF. The DNA for the CDR3 is TGCAGCGTTGGTGTGGCAGACTTTACTAACTATGGCTACACCTTC.